This TCR beta chain was identified in a study of shared clonotypes between healthy human individuals (dated by TCRdb to between 2020 and 2021). Background on the whole study: The cohort comprised a couple of women and three men aged 18 to 49 years. For each donor, CD4 naive and CD4 memory were each given three plates, CD8 naive was given two plates, and CD8 memory was given one plate. To estimate repertoire size and how much clonotypes are shared between individuals, the study performed deep sequencing of blood TCR repertoires from a handful of healthy adults. To increase sequencing depth and limit assay-specific biases, different laboratories used diverse techniques to prepare libraries and sequence TCR repertoires. Each donor's leukapheresis produced roughly between roughly 0.94 and 9.5 billion PBMCs.

Using the deep immunoSEQ assay, TCR CDR3 regions were amplified from genomic DNA by multiplex PCR. For each cell subset, the extracted genomic DNA was distributed evenly across all wells of several immunoSEQ 96-well plates, and each plate served as one replicate. For sorted subsets, each replicate PCR was loaded with approximately 190 ng genomic DNA, equivalent to 25,000 to 30,000 T cell genomes. The purified libraries were quantified using a Qubit 3.0 fluorometer, sized with a Bioanalyzer 2100, and then quantified again using the KAPA Library Quantification kit. Each immunoSEQ 96-well plate was sequenced on its own single-read 150-cycle Illumina NextSeq 550 flow cell. The paper's data handling went like this. The immunoSEQ output contained only junctional sequences without quality scores, so filtering could not match that applied to full-length reads. To assign V/J genes and CDR3, sequences were annotated using PyIR, a Python wrapper for IgBLAST v1.9, with IMGT germline references. Reads were removed for weak V/J assignments (E-value above 1e-6), missing CDR3, stop codons, out-of-frame junctions, or ambiguous translated residues. A V3J clonotype was defined by an identical inferred V gene, J gene, and CDR3 amino acid sequence. Percentage overlap between repertoires was computed as shared unique clonotypes divided by the size of the smaller repertoire. Repertoire richness was assessed with RTK rarefaction, the Chao1 estimator, and Recon v2.1 estimates of unobserved clonotypes. For all TCRbeta clonotypes obtained by the gDNA method from a handful of donors, generation probabilities were computed with OLGA. This immuneACCESS table, as held by TCRdb, lists in-frame sequences with V and J called but not all clones. Of the missing ones, under half trace to an unresolved V gene in checked studies; the others have no known cause. V, J and clone size were drawn from that table, and D and trimming were deduced from the DNA. Present in this sample are 640,000 or so clones, about two thirds of which were seen just once. The ten largest clones represent roughly 1.8% of the sample.

On this clone itself: Its antigen is still unknown. There are no base qualities to consult, and no much larger clone falls within one base.

The study at large found these results: Compared with non-shared clonotypes, clonotypes shared by all four sorted-subset donors had higher generation probabilities. Estimated clonotype richness was generally larger for naive than for memory subsets. Rarefaction of sorted-subset datasets indicated incomplete sequencing despite the large sequencing depth. Based on pairwise subsampling, the degree of clonotype sharing among donors was expected to be affected by sequencing depth. Sampling was restricted to blood, and TCR repertoires in tissues likely differ from the TCR repertoires found in blood. Roughly 5.2% of naive CD4, 3% to 3.5% of naive CD8, around 2.3% of memory CD4, and roughly 0.4% of memory CD8 clonotypes were shared across a few donors. The genetic and exposure-history diversity represented was limited by the small number of donors.

The donors were healthy, HIV-negative adults with no recently reported acute infections or vaccinations. Every donor was a Caucasian adult residing in Nashville, Tennessee, USA. Magnetic negative selection was used to enrich CD4+ T cells, after which naive cells were positively selected on CD45RA and the negative fraction became the memory subset. After blood collection by leukapheresis, PBMCs were isolated using Ficoll-Histopaque density gradient centrifugation and then cryopreserved in the vapor phase of liquid nitrogen. Purity and quantity of every magnetically sorted T cell population were checked by analytical flow cytometry. From each sorted fraction, genomic DNA was isolated and quantified by UV absorbance on a Nanodrop 2000c. The sequencing input was memory CD4+ T cells sorted from blood. The sample's cell subset or site label, decoded: CD45RA-negative fraction. This receptor was identified in a woman between 25 and 40 years old in good health.

This receptor has the CDR3 CSVGGSNTGELFF. The DNA reads as follows: TGCAGCGTTGGCGGCTCTAACACCGGGGAGCTGTTTTTT. The receptor chain draws on TRBV29-1 and TRBJ2-2, with the identity of the D gene unclear. Relative to germline, V is 4 bases shorter and J is 2 bases shorter, with 8 bases between their ends. CDR1 and CDR2, per the germline V gene, are SQVTM and ANQGSEA. Taken from cysteine to phenylalanine, the CDR3 has 13 residues. This entry keeps only the CDR3 DNA: 39 bases, framed from base 1.